Detailed here is one TCR beta chain. Trimming removed 4 bases from V and 6 bases from J; junction bases left unmatched: 0. Germline-derived CDR1 and CDR2 are MDHEN and SYDVKM. The CDR3 extends over 11 amino acids. Produced via immunoSEQ multiplex PCR; TCRdb's table is partial and in-frame only. The sample has 55,000 to 65,000 clones; 80% to 90% are singletons. The data were obtained in a study of blood T cell repertoires in COVID-19. Study summary: Sources were T cells, B-cell-depleted T cells, or PBMCs; the material itself was cDNA or gDNA.

The clonotype comes from a woman aged 55-70 years with COVID-19, enrolled during active disease. The chain links TRBV28 to TRBJ2-7; the match to TRBD2 covers 7 bases. Specimen: peripheral blood. The CDR3 nucleotides are TGTGCCAGCAGTTCTAGCGGCGAGCAGTACTTC. Protein: CASSSSGEQYF.